This TCR beta chain came from a study of T cells after yellow fever vaccination. In the study overall: Fractions with few cells were prepared using SMART-Seq v4 Ultra Low Input.

This clonotype was counted many times. Antigen: not known. As TCR cDNA was made by 5'RACE template switching, a universal primer site and UMIs were added. MiXCR was run by TCRdb on the 5' RACE reads, yielding one entry per CDR3 protein. The data hold about 300,000 distinct CDR3 sequences, with about 4% observed a single time. V lost 2 bases to trimming and J lost 5 bases; unmatched junction nucleotides: 7. This CDR3 contains 16 residues. From germline, CDR1 is LGHNA and CDR2 YNFKEQ. Study results and limitations: Abundant clonotypes from the bulk population could contaminate FACS-sorted repertoires.

The sample consisted of PBMCs, taken 5 days after the yellow fever booster vaccination. The rearrangement uses TRBV4-2 and TRBJ2-2; 8 nucleotides agree with TRBD1. The TCR originated in a man younger than 35 who received the YFV17D yellow fever vaccine. CDR3 nucleotides: TGTGCCAGCAGCCAACTCGGACAGGGTAGAACCGGGGAGCTGTTTTTT. This encodes CASSQLGQGRTGELFF.